A single sample gave rise to the 29 T cell receptor beta chains below, sequenced in a study of blood T cell repertoires in COVID-19. Clones were sequenced by immunoSEQ multiplex PCR, and TCRdb holds only the in-frame ones, with some missing. This table has over 300,000 clones, more than 70% appearing once. The sequencing input was peripheral blood. These receptors originate from a man aged 18 to 30 who had recovered from COVID-19.

This chain links TRBV11-2 with TRBJ2-3; a possible D gene is TRBD1 (6 bases). Germline-derived CDR1 and CDR2 are SGHAT and FQNNGV. The CDR3 runs to 17 residues. Trimming took 5 bases from V and 0 from J, leaving 18 bases between them. The CDR3, as DNA: TGTGCCAGCAGCCTCTTACCACACAGGGAGAGCACAGATACGCAGTATTTT. This translates into CASSLLPHRESTDTQYF.

The J gene is TRBJ2-7, the V gene TRBV7-9; 8 bases line up with TRBD2. The CDR3 spans 17 residues. Germline V gives CDR1 SEHNR, CDR2 FQNEAQ (reference sequence). With V trimmed by 0 bases and J by 0 bases, 7 bases remained unmatched. CDR3 sequence: CASSLAPSGLFSYEQYF. CDR3 nucleotides: TGTGCCAGCAGCTTAGCTCCTAGCGGGCTTTTCTCCTACGAGCAGTACTTC.

This chain links TRBV12-3 or TRBV12-4 with TRBJ1-2, with a possible D match to TRBD1 (5 bases). The V end lost 3 bases, the J end lost 8 bases, and 10 bases lay between the germline ends. This CDR3 is 12 amino acids long. CDR3: CASSFGEGGYTF. Written as DNA, the CDR3 is TGTGCCAGCAGTTTCGGGGAGGGGGGCTACACCTTC.

In its sample, this clone was seen once. The chain joins TRBV7-9 to TRBJ2-3; 11 bases align to TRBD1. Germline values: CDR1 SEHNR, CDR2 FQNEAQ (reference sequence). V dropped 5 bases and J dropped 7; count of bases not matched to a gene: 8. The CDR3 length is 15 residues. The CDR3 reads CASSGRTGGGYTQYF. DNA of the CDR3: TGTGCCAGCAGCGGACGGACAGGGGGCGGATATACGCAGTATTTT.

V gene TRBV4-3 combines with J gene TRBJ2-7, with a tentative D call TRBD1 (6 bases). From germline, CDR1 is LGHNA and CDR2 YSLEER. V was trimmed by 0 bases and J by 4 bases, leaving 13 bases between them. The CDR3 has 15 residues. This CDR3 is CASSQDGTSFYEQYF. In DNA form, the CDR3 reads TGCGCCAGCAGCCAAGATGGGACATCGTTTTACGAGCAGTACTTC.

The J gene is TRBJ1-2, the V gene TRBV7-2; D call uncertain. The V gene lost 4 bases and the J gene lost 2 bases, with 5 bases spanning the gap. Per the germline V gene, CDR1 is SGHTA and CDR2 is FQGNSA. This CDR3 contains 12 residues. The CDR3, as DNA: TGTGCCAGCAGCTCACACAACTATGGCTACACCTTC. Protein: CASSSHNYGYTF.

V is TRBV28 and J is TRBJ2-7; no reliable D call. The germline V and J ends were trimmed by 3 bases and 2 bases, with 11 bases remaining between them. The CDR3 consists of 14 residues. The germline V gene has CDR1 MDHEN and CDR2 SYDVKM. CDR3 bases: TGTGCCAGCAGTTTTATTGGGCAGACCTACGAGCAGTACTTC. Its protein is CASSFIGQTYEQYF.

The chain combines TRBV5-3 with TRBJ1-4, with no clear D. TRBV5-3 is annotated as an ORF whose role is uncertain. Trimming stripped 7 bases from V and 8 bases from J, with 36 bases between. The CDR3 is made up of 20 amino acids. CDR3 amino acids: CARSWATHSEGKTLGEKLFF. DNA for the CDR3: TGTGCCAGATCGTGGGCCACCCACAGCGAGGGCAAAACCCTGGGGGAAAAACTGTTTTTT.

CDR3 protein: CASSDWLYYEQYF. The CDR3 nucleotides read TGTGCCAGCAGCGACTGGCTCTACTACGAGCAGTACTTC. The gene calls are TRBV5-5 and TRBJ2-7; D is undetermined. Germline CDR1 reads SGHKS; CDR2 reads YYEKEE (reference sequence). The CDR3 totals 13 residues. Trimming left V 4 bases short and J 3 bases short, with 11 bases between. Combining the CDR3 with reference TRBV5-5 and TRBJ2-7 gives the whole variable domain DAGVTQSPTHLIKTRGQQVTLRCSPISGHKSVSWYQQVLGQGPQFIFQYYEKEERGRGNFPDRFSARQFPNYSSELNVNALLLGDSALYLCASSDWLYYEQYFGPGTRLTVT.

V gene TRBV25-1 combines with J gene TRBJ2-7; a possible D gene is TRBD2 (6 bases). There are 17 residues in the CDR3. Germline CDR1 is MGHDK and CDR2 is SYGVNS. Trimming removed 4 bases at V and 0 bases at J, with 19 bases between. This CDR3 is CASSGPAVGGSSYEQYF. CDR3 nucleotides: TGTGCCAGCAGTGGCCCGGCCGTCGGGGGTAGCTCCTACGAGCAGTACTTC.

This clone was detected only once. This chain uses TRBV6-5 with TRBJ1-1; D remains unclear. Germline-derived CDR1 and CDR2 are MNHEY and SVGAGI. The CDR3 extends over 14 amino acids. Between the trimmed V and J ends, which lost 5 bases and 0 bases, there was a span of 10 bases. CDR3 coding DNA: TGTGCCAGCAGTCTCAAAGAGTTGAACACTGAAGCTTTCTTT. It is translated as CASSLKELNTEAFF.

This clone was counted between two and nine times. The chain recombines TRBV2 with TRBJ2-1; 10 bases are shared with TRBD2. The V segment lost 2 bases and the J segment 7 bases; nucleotides outside the gene matches: 11. The CDR3 has 17 amino acids. CDR1 is SNHLY and CDR2 is FYNNEI in the germline V gene. CDR3 loop: CASSERLAGGFLNEQFF. The CDR3 DNA is TGTGCCAGCAGTGAAAGATTAGCGGGAGGTTTTTTAAATGAGCAGTTCTTC.

The genes are TRBV7-9 and TRBJ2-5; 9 bases are shared with TRBD2. V shed 2 bases, J shed 5 bases, and the junction held 6 bases outside the gene matches. The CDR3 is 15 residues long. Germline V gene data show CDR1 as SEHNR and CDR2 as FQNEAQ (reference sequence). CDR3 sequence: CASSLSSGGLETQYF. CDR3 nucleotide sequence: TGTGCCAGCAGCTTAAGCAGCGGGGGGCTGGAGACCCAGTACTTC.

The rearrangement joins TRBV13 to TRBJ2-5, with 8 bases aligning to TRBD1. The germline gives CDR1 PRHDT, CDR2 FYEKMQ (reference sequence). The CDR3 totals 16 residues. Trimming took 5 bases from V and 2 from J; bases not matched to a gene: 10. CDR3 residues: CASSDRQGLFQETQYF. In DNA form, the CDR3 reads TGTGCCAGCAGCGATAGACAGGGGCTCTTTCAAGAGACCCAGTACTTC.

CDR3 DNA sequence: TGTGCCAGCAGTCACGGGGGAGATACGCAGTATTTT. Its protein product is CASSHGGDTQYF. V and J are TRBV5-5 and TRBJ2-3, with D maybe TRBD2 (6 bases). The germline gives CDR1 SGHKS, CDR2 YYEKEE (reference sequence). V dropped 5 bases and J dropped 5 bases, with 9 bases sitting between them. This CDR3 has 12 residues. The variable domain in full, with the rest retrieved from reference TRBV5-5 and TRBJ2-3, is DAGVTQSPTHLIKTRGQQVTLRCSPISGHKSVSWYQQVLGQGPQFIFQYYEKEERGRGNFPDRFSARQFPNYSSELNVNALLLGDSALYLCASSHGGDTQYFGPGTRLTVL.

This chain connects TRBV18 to TRBJ1-2; perhaps TRBD1 as D (6 bases). Trimming pared 0 bases from V and 7 bases from J, leaving 12 bases between. Germline V CDR1 and CDR2: KGHSH, LQKENI. The length of the CDR3 is 14 residues. The DNA of the CDR3 is TGTGCCAGCTCACCACCGTGGCAGGGGCTTGGCTACACCTTC. As protein: CASSPPWQGLGYTF.

The chain links TRBV4-1 to TRBJ1-5, with 9 bases fitting TRBD1. Trimming cost V 3 bases and J 6 bases; bases outside gene matches: 9. This CDR3 is built from 16 residues. CDR1 is MGHRA, CDR2 YSYEKL, per germline. In DNA form, the CDR3 reads TGCGCCAGCAGCCAGCAGACAGGGGGATACACTCAGCCCCAGCATTTT. This codes for CASSQQTGGYTQPQHF.

This sequence joins TRBV20-1 and TRBJ2-3; D not resolved. Germline V gene sequence: CDR1 DFQATT, CDR2 SNEGSKA (reference sequence). This CDR3 contains 12 residues. V dropped 3 bases and J dropped 2 bases, with 6 bases sitting between them. The CDR3: CSASPNTDTQYF. The CDR3 DNA is TGCAGTGCTAGTCCAAACACAGATACGCAGTATTTT.

The chain couples TRBV6-5 to TRBJ2-1, with 9 bases lining up with TRBD2. The CDR3 is made up of 15 amino acids. The trim removed 3 bases at V and 7 bases at J, leaving 7 bases unmatched. From germline, CDR1 is MNHEY and CDR2 SVGAGI. CDR3 bases: TGTGCCAGCAGTTATTCTGGACTAGCGTCGAATGAGCAGTTCTTC. Translated: CASSYSGLASNEQFF.

The chain carries TRBV5-1 and TRBJ2-2, with 7 nucleotides matching TRBD2. CDR1 and CDR2 (germline): SGHRS, YFSETQ. The CDR3 has 14 residues. J gave up 8 bases and V 4 bases, and 8 bases lay outside the gene matches. For the CDR3, the DNA is TGCGCCAGCAGCACTAGCGCCTTAAGGGGGGAGCTGTTTTTT. Encoded protein: CASSTSALRGELFF.

This clone was observed once. In nucleotides, the CDR3 is TGTGCCAGCAACCCGTATAGGACAGGGAGGGGGAACACTGAAGCTTTCTTT. It is translated as CASNPYRTGRGNTEAFF. The rearrangement joins TRBV27 to TRBJ1-1, with TRBD1 matching over 8 bases. V shed 7 bases, J shed 1 base, and the junction held 14 bases outside the gene matches. Germline V gene lookup returns CDR1 MNHEY and CDR2 SMNVEV (reference sequence). The CDR3 extends over 17 amino acids.

The chain uses TRBV9 and TRBJ2-7; TRBD2 is a possible D gene (5 bases). Per germline, CDR1 SGDLS and CDR2 YYNGEE. There are 17 residues in the CDR3. Between the trimmed V and J ends, which lost 0 bases and 2 bases, there was a span of 18 bases. CDR3 sequence: CASSVGGLGSQTYEQYF. The CDR3, as DNA: TGTGCCAGCAGCGTAGGAGGGCTCGGGTCCCAAACCTACGAGCAGTACTTC.

The V gene is TRBV4-1, the J gene TRBJ1-1, with a possible D match to TRBD1 (6 bases). V was shortened by 4 bases and J by 7 bases, with 19 bases between the two germline ends. The CDR3 has 15 amino acids. Germline values: CDR1 MGHRA, CDR2 YSYEKL. The CDR3 protein is CASSLTKNQGFEAFF. In nucleotides, the CDR3 is TGCGCCAGCAGCCTTACGAAGAACCAGGGGTTTGAAGCTTTCTTT.

V and J are TRBV28 and TRBJ2-5, with TRBD1 as a possible D gene (6 bases). This CDR3 comprises 14 residues. The V end lost 3 bases, the J end lost 2 bases, and 10 bases lay between the germline ends. Germline assignment: CDR1 MDHEN and CDR2 SYDVKM. In DNA, the CDR3 is TGTGCCAGCAGTTTTGGGGACAAACAAGAGACCCAGTACTTC. Translated, it gives CASSFGDKQETQYF.

V is TRBV7-9 and J is TRBJ2-3; 8 nucleotides agree with TRBD1. CDR1 and CDR2 (germline): SEHNR, FQNEAQ (reference sequence). With 3 bases clipped from V and 2 bases from J, the junction kept 7 bases outside the gene matches. This CDR3 comprises 16 residues. CDR3 amino acids: CASSFRTGTLTDTQYF. The CDR3 nucleotides are TGTGCCAGCAGCTTTCGGACAGGGACCCTCACAGATACGCAGTATTTT.

The chain uses TRBV12-5 and TRBJ2-1; 7 nucleotides agree with TRBD1. V was clipped by 0 bases and J by 4 bases; unmatched bases: 6. This CDR3 comprises 16 residues. Germline V gene data show CDR1 as LGHNT and CDR2 as FRNRAP. The CDR3 loop is CASGLVLGGLYNEQFF. CDR3 nucleotides: TGTGCTAGTGGTTTGGTACTAGGGGGCTTATACAATGAGCAGTTCTTC.

The CDR3 region has the DNA TGTGCCAGCAGCTTTAGCAGAAGGGGAGAGACCCAGTACTTC. Translating it yields CASSFSRRGETQYF. V is TRBV7-2 and J is TRBJ2-5, with a tentative D call TRBD1 (5 bases). V was cut by 3 bases and J by 4 bases, with 12 bases left in between. The CDR3 is 14 residues long. From germline, CDR1 is SGHTA and CDR2 FQGNSA.

V and J are TRBV7-9 and TRBJ1-1; D gene uncertain. Trimming removed 1 base at V and 2 bases at J, with 8 bases between. The germline V gene has CDR1 SEHNR and CDR2 FQNEAQ (reference sequence). The CDR3 loop spans 14 amino acids. CDR3 nucleotide sequence: TGTGCCAGCAGCTTAGGCGGTACTAACACTGAAGCTTTCTTT. Its translation is CASSLGGTNTEAFF.

J is TRBJ2-1 and V is TRBV6-4; 7 nucleotides agree with TRBD2. The CDR3 runs 13 residues. V lost 3 bases to trimming and J lost 6 bases; unmatched junction nucleotides: 2. Germline V lookup: CDR1 MRHNA, CDR2 SNTAGT. The chain's CDR3 is CASSERELNEQFF. The DNA for the CDR3 is TGTGCCAGCAGTGAGCGGGAGCTCAATGAGCAGTTCTTC.